Listed below are T cell receptor beta chains from one sample, sequenced in a study of STAT5B mutations in CD4+ large granular lymphocyte leukemia. TCRdb's copy holds only in-frame clones and misses some; the assay was immunoSEQ multiplex PCR. The table includes around 24,000 clones, about 70% detected once. Input material: CD4+ T cells from blood buffy coats. These receptors were collected from a human donor in good health. CDR3s include the opening cysteine and the closing phenylalanine or tryptophan. Fields, in order: V gene, D gene, clone size, J gene, CDR3 DNA, CDR3 protein. D genes are given only for firm matches. Some rows have no size entry. The others give once, few or many, or a class for an expanded clone.

TRBV2	TRBD1	NA	TRBJ1-5	TGTGCCAGCAGTGACGACAGGGGAAGCAATCAGCCCCAGCATTTT	CASSDDRGSNQPQHF
TRBV25-1	NA	NA	TRBJ2-2	TGTGCCAGCAGTATTGTAACAGGAGGGGCCGGGGAGCTGTTTTTT	CASSIVTGGAGELFF
TRBV9	NA	once	TRBJ1-4	TGTGCCAGCAGCGCCCAGGCTCGAGGGGATGAAAAACTGTTTTTT	CASSAQARGDEKLFF
TRBV28	NA	NA	TRBJ2-1	TGTGCCAGCAGTCTCCGGGGAAAGGGCTCCTACAATGAGCAGTTCTTC	CASSLRGKGSYNEQFF
TRBV5-8	NA	NA	TRBJ1-5	TGTGCCAGCAGCTTGGGCCGGGGACCCGGGCAGCCCCAGCATTTT	CASSLGRGPGQPQHF
TRBV28	NA	NA	TRBJ2-4	TGTGCCAGCAGTCGTCCCCCGGGCGAGCTTCAGTACTTC	CASSRPPGELQYF
TRBV5-1	NA	NA	TRBJ2-5	TGCGCCAGCAGCGTGGATCGGGTTGGCCAAGAGACCCAGTACTTC	CASSVDRVGQETQYF
TRBV5-1	NA	NA	TRBJ1-4	TGCGCCAGCAGGCTTGGACGGACGGATGAAAAACTGTTTTTT	CASRLGRTDEKLFF
TRBV28	NA	NA	TRBJ2-7	TGTGCCAGCAGTAACCAGGGCATAGGGACCTACGAGCAGTACTTC	CASSNQGIGTYEQYF
TRBV7-9	TRBD2	NA	TRBJ2-1	TGTGCCAGCCCGCCGGGACTAGAAGTCGGTTACAATGAGCAGTTCTTC	CASPPGLEVGYNEQFF
TRBV19	NA	NA	TRBJ1-6	TGTGCCAGTCATCAGGGCTCCTATAATTCACCCCTCCACTTT	CASHQGSYNSPLHF
TRBV5-1	TRBD2	NA	TRBJ2-5	TGCGCCAGCAGCCTCTGGTTTGGGGGACTATCTTGGGAGACCCAGTACTTC	CASSLWFGGLSWETQYF
TRBV18	NA	NA	TRBJ1-1	TGTGCCAGCTCAGCCGGACTGAACACTGAAGCTTTCTTT	CASSAGLNTEAFF
TRBV6-5	NA	NA	TRBJ1-5	TGTGCCAGCAGTTACACAGTCGTGGGGCCCCAGCATTTT	CASSYTVVGPQHF
TRBV7-8	TRBD2	NA	TRBJ2-5	TGTGCCAGCAGCTACGGGACTAGCGGAGGCCAAGAGACCCAGTACTTC	CASSYGTSGGQETQYF
TRBV9	TRBD1	NA	TRBJ1-1	TGTGCCAGCAGCGTTGGGGGACAGGGGTTCACTGAAGCTTTCTTT	CASSVGGQGFTEAFF
TRBV5-1	NA	NA	TRBJ2-1	TGCGCCAGCAGCTTGAATTCTTTAGATGAGCAGTTCTTC	CASSLNSLDEQFF
TRBV5-4	NA	NA	TRBJ2-1	TGTGCCGACAGCGGCGGGCCCACAGGGCAAAATGAGCAGTTCTTC	CADSGGPTGQNEQFF
TRBV5-1	NA	NA	TRBJ2-3	TGCGCCAGCAGCTTGGAACATAGCACAGATACGCAGTATTTT	CASSLEHSTDTQYF
TRBV28	TRBD1	few	TRBJ1-4	TGTGCCAGCAGGGCGCGCACAGGGGGTAACGAAAAACTGTTTTTT	CASRARTGGNEKLFF
TRBV11-2	NA	NA	TRBJ2-7	TGTGCCAGCAGCTTAGCCCTGGAACGTGGGGTATTCTACGAGCAGTACTTC	CASSLALERGVFYEQYF
TRBV28	NA	NA	TRBJ2-1	TGTGCCAGCAGTTTAAGTGGCGGGACCTACAATGAGCAGTTCTTC	CASSLSGGTYNEQFF
TRBV9	NA	NA	TRBJ1-1	TGTGCCAGCAGCGTAGACCAGGGATCGTACACTGAAGCTTTCTTT	CASSVDQGSYTEAFF
TRBV9	TRBD2	NA	TRBJ2-3	TGTGCCAGCAGCGTAGATCTAGCGGCAATCACAGATACGCAGTATTTT	CASSVDLAAITDTQYF
TRBV30	NA	NA	TRBJ1-4	TGTGCCTGGAGTAAGGGGTTGGAGGGGGAAAAACTGTTTTTT	CAWSKGLEGEKLFF
TRBV6-4	NA	NA	TRBJ2-1	TGTGCCAGCAGTAAGACAGCGATATCGTACAATGAGCAGTTCTTC	CASSKTAISYNEQFF
TRBV28	NA	NA	TRBJ2-2	TGTGCCAGCAGTTTAGGCAGGGGTCTATTTCGCACCGGGGAGCTGTTTTTT	CASSLGRGLFRTGELFF
TRBV28	TRBD1	few	TRBJ2-5	TGTGCCAGCAGTTTCGCAGGGGGCGAGACCCAGTACTTC	CASSFAGGETQYF
TRBV5-1	NA	NA	TRBJ1-4	TGCGCCAGCAGGACAGGTACAACTAATGAAAAACTGTTTTTT	CASRTGTTNEKLFF
TRBV2	TRBD1	NA	TRBJ1-2	TGTGCCAGCACCCGACAGGGAGGAATCTATGGCTACACCTTC	CASTRQGGIYGYTF
TRBV28	NA	NA	TRBJ2-5	TGTGCCAGCTGCTACAGGGACCAAGAGACCCAGTACTTC	CASCYRDQETQYF
TRBV5-4	TRBD2	NA	TRBJ2-3	TGTGCCAGCAGCCCTAGGGGAGGGAGGGGCACAGATACGCAGTATTTT	CASSPRGGRGTDTQYF
TRBV6-6	TRBD1	NA	TRBJ1-2	TGTGCCAGCAGCTTTGGACAGGGGGCTTCTGGCTACACCTTC	CASSFGQGASGYTF
TRBV9	TRBD1	NA	TRBJ1-2	TGTGCCAGCAGCGTAGTAGCAGGGGGTAACTATGGCTACACCTTC	CASSVVAGGNYGYTF
TRBV4-2	NA	NA	TRBJ2-3	TGTGCCAGCAGCCAAGAGAATGGGCAGAAAAGCACAGATACGCAGTATTTT	CASSQENGQKSTDTQYF
TRBV7-3	TRBD2	NA	TRBJ2-3	TGTGCCAGCAGCTGGGTAGCGGGAGTAGCGAATACGCAGTATTTT	CASSWVAGVANTQYF
TRBV11-2	NA	NA	TRBJ2-1	TGTGCCAGCAGCTCCCTGAGAGCGGGCAACAATGAGCAGTTCTTC	CASSSLRAGNNEQFF
TRBV18	TRBD2	NA	TRBJ2-3	TGTGCCAGCTCACCAGATCTAGCGGGCACAGATACGCAGTATTTT	CASSPDLAGTDTQYF
TRBV5-1	NA	once	TRBJ2-6	TGCGCCAGCAGCTTGGTATACAGGAACCCTGGGGAGAAGGGGGCCAACGTCCTGACTTTC	CASSLVYRNPGEKGANVLTF
TRBV7-2	NA	NA	TRBJ2-3	TGTGCCAGCAGCTTAGTCCAGGGTCAAGATACGCAGTATTTT	CASSLVQGQDTQYF